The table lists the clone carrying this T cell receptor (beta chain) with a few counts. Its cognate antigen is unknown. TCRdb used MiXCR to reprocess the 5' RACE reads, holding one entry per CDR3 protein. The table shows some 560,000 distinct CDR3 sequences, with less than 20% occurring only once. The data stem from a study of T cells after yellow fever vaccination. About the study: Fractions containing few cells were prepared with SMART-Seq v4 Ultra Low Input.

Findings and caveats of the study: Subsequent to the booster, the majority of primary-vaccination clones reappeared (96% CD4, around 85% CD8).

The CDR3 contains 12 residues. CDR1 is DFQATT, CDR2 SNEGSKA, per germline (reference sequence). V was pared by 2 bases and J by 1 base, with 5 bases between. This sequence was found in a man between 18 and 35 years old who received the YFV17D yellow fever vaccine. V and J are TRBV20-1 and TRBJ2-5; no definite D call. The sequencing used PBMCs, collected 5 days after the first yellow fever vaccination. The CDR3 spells CSARYSQETQYF. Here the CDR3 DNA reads TGCAGTGCTAGATACAGCCAAGAGACCCAGTACTTC.